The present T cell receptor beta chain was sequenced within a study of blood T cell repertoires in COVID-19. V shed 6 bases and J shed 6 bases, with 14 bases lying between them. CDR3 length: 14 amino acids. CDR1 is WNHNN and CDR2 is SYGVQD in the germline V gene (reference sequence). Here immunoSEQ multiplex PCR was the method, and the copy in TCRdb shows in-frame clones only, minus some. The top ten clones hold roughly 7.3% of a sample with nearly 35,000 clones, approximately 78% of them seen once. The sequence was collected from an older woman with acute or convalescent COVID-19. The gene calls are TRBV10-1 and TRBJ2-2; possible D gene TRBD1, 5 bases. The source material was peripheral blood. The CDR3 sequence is CASSAQGKSGELFF. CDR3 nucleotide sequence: TGCGCCAGCAGCGCTCAGGGAAAATCCGGGGAGCTGTTTTTT.